The 30 T cell receptor beta chains below come from one sample, sequenced in a study of identical twins. TCRdb redid the calling of the 5' RACE reads with MiXCR, one entry per CDR3 protein. The sample shows a few hundred thousand distinct CDR3 sequences, about 11% of them seen only once. The sequencing input was memory T cells sorted from blood. The receptors were gathered from a man aged 45-60 years in good health.

The chain recombines TRBV7-9 with TRBJ2-4; a weak D match, TRBD1 (6 bases). Trimming shortened V by 6 bases and J by 8 bases, and 11 bases separated the two germline ends. Germline V CDR1 and CDR2: SEHNR, FQNEAQ (reference sequence). The CDR3 has 12 amino acids. CDR3 sequence (DNA): TGTGCCAGCAGAAACAGGGCGGACATTCAGTACTTC. This translates into CASRNRADIQYF. The variable domain in full, completed from reference TRBV7-9 and TRBJ2-4, reads DTGVSQNPRHKITKRGQNVTFRCDPISEHNRLYWYRQTLGQGPEFLTYFQNEAQLEKSRLLSDRFSAERPKGSFSTLEIQRTEQGDSAMYLCASRNRADIQYFGAGTRLSVL.

This clonotype was counted many times. The chain uses TRBV6-5 and TRBJ2-7; 8 nucleotides align to TRBD1. V lost 0 bases, J lost 0 bases, and 4 bases stayed unmatched. The CDR3 extends over 16 amino acids. CDR1 is MNHEY and CDR2 is SVGAGI in the germline V gene. DNA of the CDR3: TGTGCCAGCAGTTACTCCGGGACAGGTCTCTCCTACGAGCAGTACTTC. It yields the protein CASSYSGTGLSYEQYF.

There are many counts of this clonotype. J is TRBJ2-7 and V is TRBV12-3 or TRBV12-4; TRBD2 agrees at 8 bases. The CDR3 has 15 amino acids. J lost 7 bases, V lost 4 bases, and 12 bases had no gene match. The CDR3 loop is CASSSPGLGRVEQYF. The DNA of the CDR3 is TGTGCCAGCAGTTCCCCGGGACTAGGTCGTGTAGAGCAGTACTTC.

This clonotype has only a few counts. The rearrangement links TRBV11-2 to TRBJ2-1; 7 bases line up with TRBD1. J lost 2 bases, V lost 5 bases, and 9 bases had no gene match. Germline CDR1 SGHAT, CDR2 FQNNGV. The CDR3 is 16 amino acids. CDR3 sequence: CASSTGRQGPYNEQFF. In nucleotides, the CDR3 is TGTGCCAGCAGCACAGGGAGACAGGGACCCTACAATGAGCAGTTCTTC. The variable domain in full, completed from reference TRBV11-2 and TRBJ2-1, reads EAGVAQSPRYKIIEKRQSVAFWCNPISGHATLYWYQQILGQGPKLLIQFQNNGVVDDSQLPKDRFSAERLKGVDSTLKIQPAKLEDSAVYLCASSTGRQGPYNEQFFGPGTRLTVL.

By share of the sample, this clonotype is medium-sized. The chain uses TRBV29-1 and TRBJ2-3; D is undetermined. The CDR3 contains 12 residues. V lost 2 bases and J lost 4, with 7 bases in between. Germline-derived CDR1 and CDR2 are SQVTM and ANQGSEA. DNA of the CDR3: TGCAGCGTTGAACTAGTCGCAGATACGCAGTATTTT. It is translated as CSVELVADTQYF.

This clonotype came up many times. V and J are TRBV19 and TRBJ1-3; the match to TRBD1 covers 8 bases. Losses at the gene ends were 5 bases for V and 2 bases for J; bases not matched to a gene: 8. This CDR3 comprises 16 residues. Per germline, CDR1 LNHDA and CDR2 SQIVND (reference sequence). The CDR3: CASSPGQAAAGNTIYF. The CDR3, as DNA: TGTGCCAGTAGTCCGGGACAGGCTGCTGCTGGAAACACCATATATTTT. The full variable domain, in which reference TRBV19 and TRBJ1-3 provide the parts outside the CDR3, is DGGITQSPKYLFRKEGQNVTLSCEQNLNHDAMYWYRQDPGQGLRLIYYSQIVNDFQKGDIAEGYSVSREKKESFPLTVTSAQKNPTAFYLCASSPGQAAAGNTIYFGEGSWLTVV.

This clonotype showed up many times. The rearrangement links TRBV3-1 to TRBJ2-4; D may be TRBD1 (6 bases). The CDR3 is 19 amino acids. Looked up from germline, CDR1 is LGHDT and CDR2 is YNNKEL (reference sequence). Trimming removed 0 bases at V and 1 base at J, with 19 bases between. The CDR3 loop is CASSQEPPGEGWAKNIQYF. As DNA, the CDR3 is TGTGCCAGCAGCCAAGAACCCCCAGGGGAAGGTTGGGCCAAAAACATTCAGTACTTC.

This clonotype showed up many times. The genes are TRBV18 and TRBJ1-1, with D hard to call. Germline V gene data show CDR1 as KGHSH and CDR2 as LQKENI. This CDR3 is built from 14 residues. Trimming shortened V by 5 bases and J by 1 base, and 11 bases separated the two germline ends. The CDR3 coding sequence is TGTGCCAGCTCAACACGGACGGAGAACACTGAAGCTTTCTTT. Its translation is CASSTRTENTEAFF.

This clonotype has a handful of counts. In DNA form, the CDR3 reads TGTGCCAGCAGTTATAGAGACATCACAGATACGCAGTATTTT. It specifies CASSYRDITDTQYF. This chain connects TRBV27 to TRBJ2-3; D is undetermined. The CDR3 covers 14 residues. V lost 4 bases, J lost 2 bases, and 10 bases lay in between. Looked up from germline, CDR1 is MNHEY and CDR2 is SMNVEV (reference sequence).

This clonotype showed up just a few times. This rearrangement joins TRBV6-5 to TRBJ1-1; 7 bases are a match to TRBD1. The germline CDR1 and CDR2 sequences are MNHEY and SVGAGI. V lost 6 bases and J lost 3; bases outside the gene matches: 1. This CDR3 comprises 12 residues. The CDR3 spells CASRGTDTEAFF. The CDR3, as DNA: TGTGCCAGCAGAGGGACAGACACTGAAGCTTTCTTT.

This clonotype was recorded many times. The rearrangement joins TRBV7-9 to TRBJ1-6, with D possibly being TRBD1 (6 bases). Germline V gene lookup returns CDR1 SEHNR and CDR2 FQNEAQ (reference sequence). The CDR3 extends over 15 amino acids. The V end was cut by 5 bases, the J end by 5 bases, with 13 bases between. The CDR3 here is CASSIGTLNNSPLHF. CDR3 nucleotides: TGTGCCAGCAGCATTGGGACACTTAATAATTCACCCCTCCACTTT.

This clonotype was observed a handful of times. V and J are TRBV24-1 and TRBJ2-3; possibly TRBD1 or TRBD2 for D (5 bases each). The ends were cut back, 9 bases at V and 3 bases at J, with 9 bases in the middle. Germline CDR1 and CDR2: KGHDR and SFDVKD. The CDR3 totals 12 residues. The CDR3 sequence: CATGTSTDTQYF. The CDR3 nucleotides are TGTGCCACCGGGACGTCTACAGATACGCAGTATTTT.

The V and J genes are TRBV18 and TRBJ1-2, with D possibly being TRBD1 (6 bases). Trimming removed 2 bases from V and 6 bases from J, with 22 bases in between. In germline, CDR1 is KGHSH, CDR2 LQKENI. This CDR3 is 17 amino acids long. The CDR3 loop reads CASSPIQGGRNRDGYTF. The CDR3 bases are TGTGCCAGCTCACCAATACAGGGAGGACGGAATAGGGATGGCTACACCTTC. Drawing the rest from reference TRBV18 and TRBJ1-2, the complete variable domain is NAGVMQNPRHLVRRRGQEARLRCSPMKGHSHVYWYRQLPEEGLKFMVYLQKENIIDESGMPKERFSAEFPKEGPSILRIQQVVRGDSAAYFCASSPIQGGRNRDGYTFGSGTRLTVV.

CDR3 sequence (DNA): TGTGCCAGCAGTTTAACCCAGAGCACCTACGAGCAGTACTTC. Its translation is CASSLTQSTYEQYF. V is TRBV27 and J is TRBJ2-7; D uncertain. The germline V and J ends were trimmed by 2 bases and 2 bases, with 10 bases remaining between them. The CDR3 sequence is 14 residues long. In germline, CDR1 is MNHEY, CDR2 SMNVEV (reference sequence).

The CDR3 is CASSLFSGSQETQYF. CDR3 nucleotides: TGTGCCAGCAGCTTATTTAGCGGGAGCCAAGAGACCCAGTACTTC. The rearrangement links TRBV7-2 to TRBJ2-5; 9 nucleotides align to TRBD2. This CDR3 region has 15 residues. V gave up 2 bases and J gave up 1 base; unmatched junction bases: 2. The germline V gene has CDR1 SGHTA and CDR2 FQGNSA.

This clonotype was seen only a few times. The chain uses TRBV30 and TRBJ2-1; D remains ambiguous. The CDR3 is made up of 13 amino acids. CDR1 is GTSNPN and CDR2 is SVGIG in the germline V gene (reference sequence). The ends were cut back, 2 bases at V and 6 bases at J, with 11 bases in the middle. The DNA for the CDR3 is TGTGCCTGGAGTCGGGTCTTGGGCAATGAGCAGTTCTTC. Protein product: CAWSRVLGNEQFF.

This clonotype was counted ten times or more. The rearrangement joins TRBV10-2 to TRBJ2-1, with D possibly TRBD2 on 6 matching bases. V lost 9 bases and J 7 bases, leaving 19 bases between the germline ends. Germline CDR1 WSHSY, CDR2 SAAADI. This CDR3 has 14 residues. Here the CDR3 reads CASSGRRGANEQFF. Written as DNA, the CDR3 is TGCGCCAGTTCGGGACGGAGGGGCGCGAATGAGCAGTTCTTC.

The V gene is TRBV2, the J gene TRBJ1-2; D not certain. Germline CDR1 reads SNHLY; CDR2 reads FYNNEI. Trimming pared 5 bases from V and 4 bases from J, leaving 5 bases between. This CDR3 is 11 amino acids long. CDR3: CASSPRYGYTF. The CDR3 nucleotides are TGTGCCAGCAGTCCACGCTATGGCTACACCTTC.

The chain links TRBV4-1 to TRBJ2-7; tentatively, D is TRBD2 (5 bases). Germline V gene sequence: CDR1 MGHRA, CDR2 YSYEKL. This CDR3 contains 16 residues. V was pared by 0 bases and J by 5 bases, with 17 bases between. The CDR3 DNA sequence: TGCGCCAGCAGCCAAGAAGTGGCATGGCCGAGGGACGAGCAGTACTTC. Translating gives CASSQEVAWPRDEQYF.

At least ten counts were recorded for this clonotype. The CDR3 protein is CASSPGDRTNSPLHF. The CDR3 nucleotides are TGCGCCAGCAGCCCCGGCGACAGGACCAATTCACCCCTCCACTTT. J is TRBJ1-6 and V is TRBV5-1; a weak D match, TRBD1 (6 bases). This CDR3 comprises 15 residues. V dropped 4 bases and J dropped 7 bases, with 15 bases sitting between them. Germline V gene data show CDR1 as SGHRS and CDR2 as YFSETQ.

This clonotype was detected a few times. The chain is built from TRBV14 and TRBJ2-1; no clear D gene. V was pared by 4 bases and J by 9 bases, with 13 bases between. The CDR3 is 13 amino acids. Germline V gene data show CDR1 as SGHDN and CDR2 as FVKESK. The CDR3: CASSPGPGGEQFF. The CDR3 DNA reads TGTGCCAGCAGCCCCGGGCCCGGCGGTGAGCAGTTCTTC. The entire variable domain, with the rest obtained from reference TRBV14 and TRBJ2-1, is as follows: EAGVTQFPSHSVIEKGQTVTLRCDPISGHDNLYWYRRVMGKEIKFLLHFVKESKQDESGMPNNRFLAERTGGTYSTLKVQPAELEDSGVYFCASSPGPGGEQFFGPGTRLTVL.

This rearrangement joins TRBV20-1 to TRBJ1-2; TRBD1 aligns across 11 bases. CDR3 length: 16 amino acids. Germline V gene sequence: CDR1 DFQATT, CDR2 SNEGSKA (reference sequence). After removal of 3 bases from V and 2 bases from J, the junction contained 8 bases not matched to a gene. CDR3 region: CSARAIGTGGNYGYTF. The CDR3 coding sequence is TGCAGTGCTAGGGCCATCGGGACAGGGGGGAACTATGGCTACACCTTC.

This sequence joins TRBV5-1 and TRBJ1-1; TRBD1 agrees at 9 bases. The germline CDR1 and CDR2 sequences are SGHRS and YFSETQ. This CDR3 has 14 amino acids. V was pared by 3 bases and J by 6 bases, with 6 bases of the junction left unmatched. CDR3 in DNA: TGCGCCAGCAGCTCATGGACAGGGGATCCTGAAGCTTTCTTT. Translated, it gives CASSSWTGDPEAFF.

This clonotype appeared a few times. The rearrangement links TRBV10-3 to TRBJ2-7; 7 bases match TRBD2. The CDR3 loop spans 14 amino acids. The J segment lost 3 bases and the V segment lost 2 bases, leaving 4 bases of the junction unmatched. Per the germline V gene, CDR1 is ENHRY and CDR2 is SYGVKD. CDR3 loop: CAISEGASGYEQYF. The CDR3 DNA reads TGTGCCATCAGTGAGGGCGCTAGCGGCTACGAGCAGTACTTC.

This clonotype showed up many times. The rearrangement uses TRBV28 and TRBJ2-7; D is uncertain. Germline assignment: CDR1 MDHEN and CDR2 SYDVKM. This CDR3 is 12 amino acids long. V was cut by 2 bases and J by 7 bases, with 9 bases left in between. The CDR3 nucleotides read TGTGCCAGCAGTTTAGCGGATCTTGAGCAGTACTTC. Residues: CASSLADLEQYF.

This clonotype was recorded many times. At one boundary the junction diverges from the germline segment, which might be a read error. The V and J genes are TRBV6-6 and TRBJ2-5; D gene ambiguous. This CDR3 contains 13 residues. The germline V gene has CDR1 MNHNY and CDR2 SVGAGI (reference sequence). CDR3: CATSKGLWETQYF. The DNA for the CDR3 is TGTGCCACCAGTAAGGGCCTGTGGGAGACCCAGTACTTC.

This sequence joins TRBV20-1 and TRBJ2-7; 7 bases line up with TRBD1. This CDR3 region has 13 residues. CDR1 and CDR2 from the germline V gene are DFQATT and SNEGSKA (reference sequence). V lost 5 bases and J lost 1; bases outside the gene matches: 5. The DNA for the CDR3 is TGCAGTGCTCCAACGACAGGGTCCTACGAGCAGTACTTC. It codes for CSAPTTGSYEQYF.

Many counts were recorded for this clonotype. The chain links TRBV4-2 to TRBJ2-1; D not certain. The CDR3 contains 16 residues. The V end was cut by 0 bases, the J end by 5 bases, with 14 bases between. CDR1 and CDR2 from the germline V gene are LGHNA and YNFKEQ. The CDR3 loop reads CASSQEARTTDNEQFF. In nucleotides, the CDR3 is TGTGCCAGCAGCCAAGAGGCGCGCACTACCGACAATGAGCAGTTCTTC.

This clonotype was seen more than once but under ten times. J is TRBJ2-1 and V is TRBV28; D unclear. This CDR3 contains 10 residues. V lost 7 bases and J lost 15, with 13 bases in between. The V gene's germline CDR1 is MDHEN and CDR2 SYDVKM. The CDR3: CASIVPRRFF. The CDR3 bases are TGTGCCAGCATCGTACCCCGGCGGTTCTTC.

This clonotype was counted at least ten times. The CDR3 DNA reads TGCAGTGCCCGTGGACTAGCGGGACAGGGCACAGATACGCAGTATTTT. Amino acid sequence: CSARGLAGQGTDTQYF. The chain uses TRBV20-1 and TRBJ2-3, with TRBD2 identical over 12 bases. The germline V gene encodes CDR1 DFQATT and CDR2 SNEGSKA (reference sequence). V shed 6 bases and J 1 base; nucleotides not matched to a gene: 8. The CDR3 totals 16 residues.